This T cell receptor beta chain was sequenced for a study of vaccination and CD4 T cells after COVID-19. Cultured CD4+ T-cell DNA underwent Oncomine TCR Beta short-read sequencing. Genomic DNA was isolated from cultured CD4+ T cells. One entry per CDR3 protein, called by TCRdb with MiXCR from the PCR reads. The sample includes 6,000 to 7,500 distinct CDR3 sequences, less than 40% of them seen just once. For this clonotype: Its antigen is currently unknown.

Looked up from germline, CDR1 is SNHLY and CDR2 is FYNNEI. Trimming removed 0 bases at V and 3 bases at J, with 9 bases between. This CDR3 contains 16 residues. Treatment defined: approximately 11-day PBMC culture with coronavirus spike peptide pools or control peptides (ViraFEST assay). Researchers collected the unexposed donor's CD4+ T cells before the COVID-19 pandemic (2011-2018). Sequences were obtained from CD4+ T cells from blood, cultured in vitro. The rearrangement links TRBV2 to TRBJ2-6, with D tentatively TRBD2 (6 bases). The TCR sequence derives from a human donor in good health. Written as DNA, the CDR3 is TGTGCCAGCAGTGAAGCGGGCGGGATTGGGGCCAACGTCCTGACTTTC. The encoded protein is CASSEAGGIGANVLTF.